The present T cell receptor beta chain was sequenced within a study of blood T cell repertoires in COVID-19. The CDR3 is 15 amino acids. Germline CDR1 is SGHTA and CDR2 is FQGNSA. The V end was cut by 4 bases, the J end by 7 bases, with 20 bases between. Profiled with immunoSEQ multiplex PCR; TCRdb holds only in-frame clones, not every one. The table has fewer than 350,000 clones, roughly 87% seen once. This chain joins TRBV7-2 and TRBJ2-7, with a tentative D call TRBD1 (7 bases). The clonotype originates from a man aged 30 to 39 with COVID-19, enrolled during active disease. The sample consisted of peripheral blood. CDR3 nucleotide sequence: TGTGCCAGCAGCTGGGTCTATGGACAGGCGGGAGAGCAGTACTTC. This gives the protein CASSWVYGQAGEQYF.